This T cell receptor (beta chain) was recorded in a study of T cell changes during pregnancy in multiple sclerosis. Germline V gives CDR1 GTSNPN, CDR2 SVGIG (reference sequence). The CDR3 spans 16 residues. The trim removed 0 bases at V and 1 base at J, leaving 8 bases unmatched. Only in-frame clones appear in the TCRdb table, and some are missing; sequencing was by immunoSEQ multiplex PCR. The sample contains 30,000 or so clones, nearly 90% of which appear only once. The receptor's source is a female donor with multiple sclerosis, enrolled in a pregnancy study. The chain combines TRBV30 with TRBJ2-5; 7 bases agree with TRBD2. The source was CD8+ T cells from peripheral blood mononuclear cells, collected in the third trimester of pregnancy. The CDR3 DNA reads TGTGCCTGGAGTGTACGGAGCGGGGTACTCCAAGAGACCCAGTACTTC. It translates to CAWSVRSGVLQETQYF.